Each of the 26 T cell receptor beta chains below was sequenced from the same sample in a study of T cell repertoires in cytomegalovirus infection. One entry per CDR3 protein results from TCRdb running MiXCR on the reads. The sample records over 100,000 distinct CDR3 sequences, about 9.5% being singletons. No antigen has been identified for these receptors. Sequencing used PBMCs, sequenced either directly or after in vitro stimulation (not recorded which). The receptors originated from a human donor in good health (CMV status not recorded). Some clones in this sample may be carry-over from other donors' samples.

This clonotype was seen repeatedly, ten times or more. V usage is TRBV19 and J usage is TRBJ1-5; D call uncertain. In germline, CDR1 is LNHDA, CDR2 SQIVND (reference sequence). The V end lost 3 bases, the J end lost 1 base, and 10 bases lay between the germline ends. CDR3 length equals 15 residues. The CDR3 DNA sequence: TGTGCCAGTAGTATCCGGAAGCAGAGCAATCAGCCCCAGCATTTT. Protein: CASSIRKQSNQPQHF.

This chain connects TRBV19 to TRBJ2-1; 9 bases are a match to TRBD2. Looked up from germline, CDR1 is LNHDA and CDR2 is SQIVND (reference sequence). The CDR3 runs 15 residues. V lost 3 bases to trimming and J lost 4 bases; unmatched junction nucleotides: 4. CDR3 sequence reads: CASSMSSGSYNEQFF. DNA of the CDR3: TGTGCCAGTAGTATGAGTAGCGGGAGTTACAATGAGCAGTTCTTC.

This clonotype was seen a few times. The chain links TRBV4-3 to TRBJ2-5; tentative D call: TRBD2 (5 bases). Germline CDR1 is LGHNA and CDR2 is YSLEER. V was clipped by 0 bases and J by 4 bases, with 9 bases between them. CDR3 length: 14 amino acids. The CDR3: CASSQDLATETQYF. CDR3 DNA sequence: TGCGCCAGCAGCCAAGACCTAGCAACAGAGACCCAGTACTTC.

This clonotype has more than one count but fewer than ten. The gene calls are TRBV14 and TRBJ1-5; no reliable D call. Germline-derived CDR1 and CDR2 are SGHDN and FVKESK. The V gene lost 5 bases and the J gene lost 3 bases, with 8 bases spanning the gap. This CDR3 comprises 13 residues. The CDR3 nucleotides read TGTGCCAGCAGCTCAGATCACAATCAGCCCCAGCATTTT. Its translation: CASSSDHNQPQHF.

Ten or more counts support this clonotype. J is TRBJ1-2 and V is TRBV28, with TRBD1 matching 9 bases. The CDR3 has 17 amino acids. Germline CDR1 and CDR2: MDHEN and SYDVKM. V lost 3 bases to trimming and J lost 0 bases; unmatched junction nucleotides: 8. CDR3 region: CASSFRTGDVSNYGYTF. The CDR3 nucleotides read TGTGCCAGCAGTTTCAGGACAGGGGATGTCTCTAACTATGGCTACACCTTC.

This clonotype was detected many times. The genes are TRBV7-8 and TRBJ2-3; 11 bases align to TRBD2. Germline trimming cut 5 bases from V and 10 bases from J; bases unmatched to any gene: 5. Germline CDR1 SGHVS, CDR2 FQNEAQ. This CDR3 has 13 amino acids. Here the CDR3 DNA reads TGTGCCAGCAGCCGTACTAGCGGGAGTGCGCAGTATTTT. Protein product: CASSRTSGSAQYF.

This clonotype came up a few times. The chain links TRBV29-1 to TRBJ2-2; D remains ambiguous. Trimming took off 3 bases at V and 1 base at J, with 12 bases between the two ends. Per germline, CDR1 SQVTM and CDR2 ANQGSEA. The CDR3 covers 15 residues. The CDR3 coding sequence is TGCAGCGTTGAGCCCACCGACAAGAACACCGGGGAGCTGTTTTTT. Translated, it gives CSVEPTDKNTGELFF.

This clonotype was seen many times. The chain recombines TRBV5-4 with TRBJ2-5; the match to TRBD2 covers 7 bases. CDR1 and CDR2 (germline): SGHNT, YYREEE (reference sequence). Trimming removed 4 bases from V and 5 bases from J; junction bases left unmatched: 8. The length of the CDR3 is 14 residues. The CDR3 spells CASSRNVGGETQYF. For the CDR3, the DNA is TGTGCCAGCAGCCGGAATGTGGGGGGGGAGACCCAGTACTTC.

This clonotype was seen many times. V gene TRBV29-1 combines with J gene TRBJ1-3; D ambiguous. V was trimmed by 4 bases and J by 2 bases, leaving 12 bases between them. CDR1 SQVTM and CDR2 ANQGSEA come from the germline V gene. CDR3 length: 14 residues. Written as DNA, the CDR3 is TGCAGCGTTGGGGGTATCTCCCCTGGAAACACCATATATTTT. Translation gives CSVGGISPGNTIYF.

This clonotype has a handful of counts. The CDR3, as DNA: TGTGCCAGCGGAATTAGCGGGAGGCTGGGGGCCTACGAGCAGTACGTC. This translates into CASGISGRLGAYEQYV. The chain employs TRBV6-2 or TRBV6-3 and TRBJ2-7, with 10 nucleotides matching TRBD2. The V segment lost 8 bases and the J segment 2 bases; nucleotides outside the gene matches: 12. This CDR3 is 16 amino acids long. Germline-derived CDR1 and CDR2 are MNHEY and SVGEGT.

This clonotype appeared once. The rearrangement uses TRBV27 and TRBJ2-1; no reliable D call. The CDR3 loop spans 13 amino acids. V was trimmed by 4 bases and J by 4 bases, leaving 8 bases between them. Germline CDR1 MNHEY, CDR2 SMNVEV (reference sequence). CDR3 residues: CASSWSEYNEQFF. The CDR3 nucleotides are TGTGCCAGCAGTTGGTCAGAGTACAATGAGCAGTTCTTC.

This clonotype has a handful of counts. CDR3 protein: CASSLVGQGSSYEQYF. DNA for the CDR3: TGTGCCAGCAGCTTAGTGGGACAGGGAAGCTCCTACGAGCAGTACTTC. The chain couples TRBV7-2 to TRBJ2-7; 9 bases are shared with TRBD1. CDR3 length: 16 amino acids. The germline gives CDR1 SGHTA, CDR2 FQGNSA. V shed 1 base, J shed 0 bases, and the junction held 4 bases outside the gene matches.

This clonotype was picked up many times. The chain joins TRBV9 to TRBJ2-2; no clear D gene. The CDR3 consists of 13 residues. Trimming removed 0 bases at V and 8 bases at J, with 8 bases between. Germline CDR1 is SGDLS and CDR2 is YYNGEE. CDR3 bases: TGTGCCAGCAGCGTAGCTACAAGTGGGGAGCTGTTTTTT. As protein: CASSVATSGELFF. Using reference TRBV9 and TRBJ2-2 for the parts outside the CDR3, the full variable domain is DSGVTQTPKHLITATGQRVTLRCSPRSGDLSVYWYQQSLDQGLQFLIQYYNGEERAKGNILERFSAQQFPDLHSELNLSSLELGDSALYFCASSVATSGELFFGEGSRLTVL.

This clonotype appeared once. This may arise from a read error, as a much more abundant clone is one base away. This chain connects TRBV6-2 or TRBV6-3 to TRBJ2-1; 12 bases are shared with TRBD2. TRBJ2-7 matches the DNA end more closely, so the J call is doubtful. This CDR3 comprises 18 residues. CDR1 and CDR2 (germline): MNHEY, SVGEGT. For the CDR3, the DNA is TGTGCCAGCAGAATGAGGTCGACTAGCGGGGGTCTCAGGAATGAGCAGTACTTC. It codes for CASRMRSTSGGLRNEQYF.

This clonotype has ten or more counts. CDR3 loop: CASSGETGRSGANVLTF. The CDR3 bases are TGTGCCAGTAGTGGTGAGACAGGGAGAAGTGGGGCCAACGTCCTGACTTTC. The rearrangement joins TRBV19 to TRBJ2-6, with TRBD1 matching over 7 bases. V shed 5 bases and J 3 bases; nucleotides not matched to a gene: 10. Per the germline V gene, CDR1 is LNHDA and CDR2 is SQIVND (reference sequence). This CDR3 comprises 17 residues.

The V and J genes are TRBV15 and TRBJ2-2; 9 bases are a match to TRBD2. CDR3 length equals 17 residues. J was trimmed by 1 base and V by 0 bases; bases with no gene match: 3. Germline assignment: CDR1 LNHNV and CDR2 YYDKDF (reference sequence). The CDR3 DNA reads TGTGCCACCAGCAGAGATCGACTAGCGGTGAACACCGGGGAGCTGTTTTTT. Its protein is CATSRDRLAVNTGELFF.

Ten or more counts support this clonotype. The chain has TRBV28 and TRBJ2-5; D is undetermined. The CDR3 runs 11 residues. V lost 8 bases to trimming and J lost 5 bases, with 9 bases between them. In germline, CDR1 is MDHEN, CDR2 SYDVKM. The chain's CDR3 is CASPSEETQYF. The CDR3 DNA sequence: TGTGCCAGCCCCTCGGAGGAGACCCAGTACTTC.

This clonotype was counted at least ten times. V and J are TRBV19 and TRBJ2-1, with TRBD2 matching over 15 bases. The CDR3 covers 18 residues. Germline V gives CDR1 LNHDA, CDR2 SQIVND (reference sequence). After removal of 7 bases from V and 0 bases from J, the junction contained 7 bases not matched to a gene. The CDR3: CASTAGLAGGSSYNEQFF. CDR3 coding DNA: TGTGCCAGTACCGCGGGACTAGCGGGAGGATCCTCCTACAATGAGCAGTTCTTC.

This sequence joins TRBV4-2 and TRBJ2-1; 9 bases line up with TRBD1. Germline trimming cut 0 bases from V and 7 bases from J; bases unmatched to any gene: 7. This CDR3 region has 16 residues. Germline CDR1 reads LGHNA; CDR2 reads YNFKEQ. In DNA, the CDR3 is TGTGCCAGCAGCCAAGATCGACACAGGGGGCTTAATGAGCAGTTCTTC. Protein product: CASSQDRHRGLNEQFF.

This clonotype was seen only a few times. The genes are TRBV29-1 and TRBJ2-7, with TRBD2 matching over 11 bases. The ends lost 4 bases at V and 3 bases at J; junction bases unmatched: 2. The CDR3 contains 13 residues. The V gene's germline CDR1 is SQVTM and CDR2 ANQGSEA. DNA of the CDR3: TGCAGCGTTGCACTAGCGGGAGACTACGAGCAGTACGTC. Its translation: CSVALAGDYEQYV.

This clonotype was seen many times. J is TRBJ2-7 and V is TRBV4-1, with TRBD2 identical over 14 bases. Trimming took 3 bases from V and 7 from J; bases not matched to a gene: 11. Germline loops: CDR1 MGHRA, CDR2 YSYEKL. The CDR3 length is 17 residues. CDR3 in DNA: TGCGCCAGCAGCCACCTTTTCGGGACTAGCGGGAGTCAAGAGCAGTACTTC. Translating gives CASSHLFGTSGSQEQYF.

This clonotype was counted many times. CDR3 nucleotides: TGTGCCAGCAGTGATCCGACAGGGAGTTCACCCCTCCACTTT. Translation: CASSDPTGSSPLHF. The chain carries TRBV25-1 and TRBJ1-6; 7 nucleotides align to TRBD1. Germline V gene lookup returns CDR1 MGHDK and CDR2 SYGVNS. Trimming removed 3 bases from V and 9 bases from J; junction bases left unmatched: 5. The CDR3 contains 14 residues.

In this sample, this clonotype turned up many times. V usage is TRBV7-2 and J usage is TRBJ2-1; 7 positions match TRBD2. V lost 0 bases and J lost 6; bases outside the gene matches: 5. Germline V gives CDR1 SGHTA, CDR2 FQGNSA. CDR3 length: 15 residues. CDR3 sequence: CASSLAASGLNEQFF. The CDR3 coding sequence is TGTGCCAGCAGCTTAGCGGCTAGCGGCCTCAATGAGCAGTTCTTC. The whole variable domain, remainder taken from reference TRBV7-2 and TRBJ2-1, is GAGVSQSPSNKVTEKGKDVELRCDPISGHTALYWYRQSLGQGLEFLIYFQGNSAPDKSGLPSDRFSAERTGGSVSTLTIQRTQQEDSAVYLCASSLAASGLNEQFFGPGTRLTVL.

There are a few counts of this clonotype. CDR3 sequence reads: CASSQTGLGTEAFF. The CDR3, as DNA: TGCGCCAGCAGCCAGACAGGGTTAGGCACTGAAGCTTTCTTT. The V call is TRBV4-3, the J call TRBJ1-1; TRBD1 aligns across 7 bases. With V trimmed by 3 bases and J by 4 bases, 5 bases remained unmatched. Germline V lookup: CDR1 LGHNA, CDR2 YSLEER. This CDR3 is 14 amino acids long.

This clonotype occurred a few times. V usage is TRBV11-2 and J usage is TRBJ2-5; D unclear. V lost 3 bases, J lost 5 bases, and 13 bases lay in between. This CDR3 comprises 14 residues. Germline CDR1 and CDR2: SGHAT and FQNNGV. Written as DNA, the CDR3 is TGTGCCAGCAGCTTCATTGGGGTTCGGGAGACCCAGTACTTC. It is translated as CASSFIGVRETQYF.

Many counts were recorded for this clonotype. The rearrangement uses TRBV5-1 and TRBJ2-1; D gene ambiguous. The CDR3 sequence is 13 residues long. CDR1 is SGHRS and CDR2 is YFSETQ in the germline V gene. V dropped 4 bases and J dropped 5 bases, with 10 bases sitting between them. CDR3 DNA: TGCGCCAGCAGCGTCTCTCCCGACAATGAGCAGTTCTTC. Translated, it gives CASSVSPDNEQFF. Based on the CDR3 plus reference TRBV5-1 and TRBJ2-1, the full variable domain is KAGVTQTPRYLIKTRGQQVTLSCSPISGHRSVSWYQQTPGQGLQFLFEYFSETQRNKGNFPGRFSGRQFSNSRSEMNVSTLELGDSALYLCASSVSPDNEQFFGPGTRLTVL.